Below, 22 T cell receptor beta chains from the same sample are listed, as sequenced in a study of response to subunit inactivated influenza vaccine (dated by TCRdb to between 2018 and 2020). The method was RT-PCR. The sequencing machine was an Illumina HiSeq 2500. TCRdb's own reprocessing of the public reads used fastp at Q25 and MiXCR and kept productive beta chains. Every CDR3 protein is listed once, alongside the most common genes and DNA of its rows. For this sample there are 500,000 to 600,000 distinct CDR3 sequences; more than 15% appear just once. Over 2.5% of the sample belongs to the ten largest clones. Sequencing was performed on CD4+ T cells sorted from PBMCs, taken about 23 months after vaccination. These receptors were taken from a man between 50 and 69 years old who received an inactivated influenza vaccine. Donor details come from another sample of the same person, matched by shared clones.

This clonotype was observed many times. The rearrangement links TRBV7-2 to TRBJ2-7, with unresolved D. CDR3 length: 14 amino acids. Per the germline V gene, CDR1 is SGHTA and CDR2 is FQGNSA. Trimming left V 7 bases short and J 0 bases short, with 13 bases between. This CDR3 is CASMGSRTSYEQYF. In DNA form, the CDR3 reads TGTGCCAGCATGGGGTCACGAACCTCCTACGAGCAGTACTTC.

With regard to this clonotype: A much larger clone lies a single base off, so this may be a read error. The chain combines TRBV25-1 with TRBJ2-1, with 10 bases aligning to TRBD2. The CDR3 covers 13 residues. The germline V gene has CDR1 MGHDK and CDR2 SYGVNS. The CDR3 loop is CSSSENTGTSEFF. The CDR3 DNA reads TGTTCCAGCAGTGAGAACACCGGGACTAGCGAGTTCTTC.

This rearrangement joins TRBV12-3 or TRBV12-4 to TRBJ1-4, with D uncertain. The CDR3 length is 15 residues. V was pared by 2 bases and J by 0 bases, with 7 bases between. CDR3 protein: CASSLRRTTNEKLFF. The DNA of the CDR3 is TGTGCCAGCAGTTTACGCAGGACAACTAATGAAAAACTGTTTTTT.

The table lists this clonotype with a few counts. This rearrangement joins TRBV9 to TRBJ2-7; a weak D match, TRBD2 (6 bases). Trimming pared 3 bases from V and 9 bases from J, leaving 16 bases between. The CDR3 contains 13 residues. Germline assignment: CDR1 SGDLS and CDR2 YYNGEE. CDR3 DNA: TGTGCCAGCAGCGATCCTAGCGCCTCGGTGCAGTACTTC. Its translation is CASSDPSASVQYF.

The table lists this clonotype with many counts. This chain joins TRBV5-6 and TRBJ2-2; 9 bases fit TRBD2. CDR1 SGHDT and CDR2 YYEEEE come from the germline V gene. V trimming: 3 bases; J trimming: 3 bases; junction bases outside the gene matches: 3. This CDR3 spans 15 amino acids. The CDR3: CASSWGLADTGELFF. CDR3 in DNA: TGTGCCAGCAGCTGGGGACTAGCAGACACCGGGGAGCTGTTTTTT.

V gene TRBV9 combines with J gene TRBJ2-4; 7 bases agree with TRBD2. CDR3 size: 15 residues. Germline trimming cut 0 bases from V and 2 bases from J; bases unmatched to any gene: 2. Germline V CDR1 and CDR2: SGDLS, YYNGEE. Here the CDR3 reads CASSVASGTKNIQYF. The CDR3 bases are TGTGCCAGCAGCGTAGCCAGCGGGACCAAAAACATTCAGTACTTC.

The V call is TRBV19, the J call TRBJ2-2; no definite D call. V was trimmed by 6 bases and J by 5 bases, leaving 10 bases between them. The CDR3 length is 13 residues. Germline loops: CDR1 LNHDA, CDR2 SQIVND (reference sequence). CDR3 protein: CASRRISTGELFF. CDR3 bases: TGTGCCAGTAGAAGAATATCTACCGGGGAGCTGTTTTTT.

This clonotype has more than one count but fewer than ten. The genes are TRBV9 and TRBJ2-1, with D possibly matching TRBD2 (6 bases). The CDR3 has 13 residues. V dropped 1 base and J dropped 5 bases, with 7 bases sitting between them. The germline V gene encodes CDR1 SGDLS and CDR2 YYNGEE. CDR3 residues: CASSVLADNEQFF. CDR3 bases: TGTGCCAGCAGCGTATTAGCGGACAATGAGCAGTTCTTC.

This clonotype was picked up a small number of times. V is TRBV4-3 and J is TRBJ2-3, with a weak D call TRBD1 (6 bases). Germline V lookup: CDR1 LGHNA, CDR2 YSLEER. This CDR3 has 15 residues. V lost 4 bases to trimming and J lost 2 bases, with 13 bases between them. The CDR3 region is CASSPTRQDTDTQYF. The CDR3 nucleotides are TGCGCCAGCAGCCCTACAAGACAGGACACAGATACGCAGTATTTT.

This rearrangement joins TRBV5-6 to TRBJ2-1; 9 nucleotides agree with TRBD1. V shed 4 bases, J shed 10 bases, and the junction held 15 bases outside the gene matches. This CDR3 region has 16 residues. Germline values: CDR1 SGHDT, CDR2 YYEEEE. The CDR3 DNA reads TGTGCCAGCAGCCGGGGGACAGGGTTTTACCCCGCCGAGCAGTTCTTC. Translated: CASSRGTGFYPAEQFF.

This clonotype was picked up a small number of times. The V call is TRBV4-3, the J call TRBJ1-4, with D unclear. V was shortened by 1 base and J by 10 bases, with 13 bases between the two germline ends. The CDR3 is made up of 14 amino acids. Looked up from germline, CDR1 is LGHNA and CDR2 is YSLEER. The CDR3 region has the DNA TGCGCCAGCAGCCAAGGTGGAAACATGAGAAAACTGTTTTTT. This translates into CASSQGGNMRKLFF.

In this sample, this clonotype turned up a few times. The V gene is TRBV28, the J gene TRBJ2-3, with 7 bases fitting TRBD1. Trimming cost V 6 bases and J 6 bases; bases outside gene matches: 9. This CDR3 spans 14 amino acids. In germline, CDR1 is MDHEN, CDR2 SYDVKM. For the CDR3, the DNA is TGTGCCAGCAGCCGTCGACAGGGTGGGGATACGCAGTATTTT. The encoded protein is CASSRRQGGDTQYF.

The chain links TRBV12-3 or TRBV12-4 to TRBJ2-1; perhaps TRBD2 as D (5 bases). V was pared by 3 bases and J by 10 bases, with 10 bases between. This CDR3 contains 12 residues. The CDR3 DNA follows: TGTGCCAGCAGTTTCACCGGGATGGAGCAGTTCTTC. Translation: CASSFTGMEQFF.

This clonotype was found a few times. The chain joins TRBV11-2 to TRBJ2-1, with TRBD2 matching over 12 bases. CDR3 size: 19 residues. The V gene end was trimmed by 5 bases and the J gene end by 4 bases; junction bases not matched to a gene: 15. CDR1 is SGHAT, CDR2 FQNNGV, per germline. As DNA, the CDR3 is TGTGCCAGCAGCAGACCTAGCGGGAGGGGCAGGGCGGGATACAATGAGCAGTTCTTC. Residues: CASSRPSGRGRAGYNEQFF.

The rearrangement uses TRBV5-1 and TRBJ1-2, with D tentatively TRBD1 (5 bases). This CDR3 comprises 15 residues. V lost 6 bases and J 1 base, leaving 16 bases between the germline ends. Per germline, CDR1 SGHRS and CDR2 YFSETQ. The DNA of the CDR3 is TGCGCCAGCATGGCCGGGACCAGGGTTAACTATGGCTACACCTTC. The encoded protein is CASMAGTRVNYGYTF.

V is TRBV4-3 and J is TRBJ2-7, with a weak D call TRBD1 (5 bases). V lost 0 bases and J 6 bases, leaving 9 bases between the germline ends. CDR3 size: 13 residues. Per the germline V gene, CDR1 is LGHNA and CDR2 is YSLEER. The CDR3, as DNA: TGCGCCAGCAGCCAAGATCACCAGGGCGAGCAGTACTTC. This translates into CASSQDHQGEQYF.

This chain connects TRBV4-3 to TRBJ2-2; maybe TRBD2 (5 bases). CDR1 and CDR2 (germline): LGHNA, YSLEER. Trimming stripped 0 bases from V and 6 bases from J, with 17 bases between. CDR3 size: 17 residues. The CDR3 loop reads CASSQDRVGVYAGELFF. The DNA of the CDR3 is TGCGCCAGCAGCCAAGATAGGGTCGGGGTATACGCCGGGGAGCTGTTTTTT.

The chain has TRBV7-2 and TRBJ2-7; 8 bases align to TRBD1. The CDR3 runs to 14 residues. Germline values: CDR1 SGHTA, CDR2 FQGNSA. V lost 5 bases to trimming and J lost 3 bases; unmatched junction nucleotides: 6. The CDR3 spells CASSAGQGFYEQYF. The CDR3 bases are TGTGCCAGCAGCGCCGGACAGGGTTTCTACGAGCAGTACTTC.

The chain combines TRBV6-1 with TRBJ2-5; 11 bases match TRBD2. Germline lookup yields CDR1 MNHNS and CDR2 SASEGT. V trimming: 5 bases; J trimming: 9 bases; junction bases outside the gene matches: 11. The length of the CDR3 is 15 residues. This CDR3 reads CASSSSGGAYFSQYF. The CDR3 DNA follows: TGTGCCAGCAGTAGTAGCGGGGGGGCCTATTTTTCCCAGTACTTC.

This clonotype has more than one count but fewer than ten. The chain links TRBV20-1 to TRBJ2-5; 14 nucleotides line up with TRBD2. This CDR3 region has 17 residues. The germline V gene has CDR1 DFQATT and CDR2 SNEGSKA (reference sequence). J lost 5 bases, V lost 3 bases, and 11 bases had no gene match. In DNA form, the CDR3 reads TGCAGTGCTAGTTCCGTGACTAGCGGGAGGGCCTACGAGACCCAGTACTTC. Translation gives CSASSVTSGRAYETQYF.

This clonotype was detected only a few times. The chain joins TRBV7-2 to TRBJ2-3; 14 nucleotides line up with TRBD2. Losses at the gene ends were 5 bases for V and 4 bases for J; bases not matched to a gene: 5. The CDR3 length is 16 residues. The V gene's germline CDR1 is SGHTA and CDR2 FQGNSA. CDR3 nucleotide sequence: TGTGCCAGCAGCCAAAGACTAGCGGGAGGGCCAGATACGCAGTATTTT. Its translation is CASSQRLAGGPDTQYF.

This clonotype showed up many times. V is TRBV3-1 and J is TRBJ2-3; TRBD2 might be the D (6 bases). Per the germline V gene, CDR1 is LGHDT and CDR2 is YNNKEL (reference sequence). This CDR3 spans 18 amino acids. The V gene lost 0 bases and the J gene lost 2 bases, with 18 bases spanning the gap. The CDR3 coding sequence is TGTGCCAGCAGCCAAGATGAAGCGGGCCCACCCTACACAGATACGCAGTATTTT. Translation gives CASSQDEAGPPYTDTQYF.